Included here is one TCR beta chain sequence, with context. Germline CDR1 GTSNPN, CDR2 SVGIG (reference sequence). With 1 base clipped from V and 6 bases from J, the junction kept 14 bases outside the gene matches. This CDR3 has 18 amino acids. Methods used by the authors: Estimation of nucleated cell counts was performed using reference gene primer amplification. The data were produced by immunoSEQ multiplex PCR, yet TCRdb's version contains in-frame clones alone and is incomplete. V, J and clone size reflect that table, while D and trimming were determined from the DNA. The data contain 500,000 to 600,000 clones, approximately 91% of them seen just once; the ten biggest clones take up about 8%. The sample belongs to a study of blood T cell repertoires in COVID-19. At the level of the study: Both acute and convalescent COVID-19 samples were obtained from the United States, Italy and Spain.

The sequenced sample was peripheral blood. The genes are TRBV30 and TRBJ2-2, with TRBD2 identical over 10 bases. This sequence was found in a woman in her 50s with COVID-19, enrolled during active disease. Here the CDR3 DNA reads TGTGCCTGGAGTGCCTCCCGGGTAGCGGGGGGAGGCGCCGGGGAGCTGTTTTTT. Residues: CAWSASRVAGGGAGELFF.